The rows below give T cell receptor beta chains drawn from one sample of a study of T and B cells in COVID-19 patients. TCRdb reprocessed the multiplex PCR reads with MiXCR, giving one entry per CDR3 protein. Of 5,500 to 8,500 distinct CDR3 sequences listed, 22% are singletons. The sequenced material came from blood. Receptors were obtained from a human donor who had recovered from COVID-19. Both conserved end residues are part of each CDR3. D genes are given only for firm matches. The size entry is marked missing in some rows and otherwise reads once, few, many or a size class.

>-|TRBJ1-2|-|14|TRBV12-3/TRBV12-4
TGTGCCAGCAGTTTATCAGGGGCCCCTTCTGGCTACACCTTC
CASSLSGAPSGYTF
>medium-sized|TRBJ2-5|-|13|TRBV5-4
TGTGCCAGCAGCTTTATGGGAGTTGAGACCCAGTACTTC
CASSFMGVETQYF
>medium-sized|TRBJ2-2|TRBD1|15|TRBV6-5
TGTGCCAGCAGAACCGGGACAGGGAACACCGGGGAGCTGTTTTTT
CASRTGTGNTGELFF
>few|TRBJ1-1|TRBD1|16|TRBV7-6
TGTGCCAGCAGCTCCCGAAGGGACAGGGGGCAGACTGAAGCTTTCTTT
CASSSRRDRGQTEAFF
>medium-sized|TRBJ2-7|-|13|TRBV6-5
TGTGCCAGCAGTTCAACATCAAAATACGAGCAGTACTTC
CASSSTSKYEQYF
>many|TRBJ1-5|TRBD1|13|TRBV6-5
TGTGCCAGCAGACAGGGGGCCTGGCAGCCCCAGCATTTT
CASRQGAWQPQHF
>-|TRBJ2-1|-|16|TRBV6-4
TGTGCCAGCAGTGACGGTTCGATGGGCAGGTCGGAACTTCAGTTCTTC
CASSDGSMGRSELQFF
>medium-sized|TRBJ2-1|TRBD2|16|TRBV6-9
TGTGCCAGCACTCTAACACGGGGGGGCGCCTACAATGAGCAGTTCTTC
CASTLTRGGAYNEQFF
>many|TRBJ2-4|-|12|TRBV12-3/TRBV12-4
TGTGCCAGCAGTGTGGACTATACCATTCAGTACTTC
CASSVDYTIQYF
>large|TRBJ2-3|-|13|TRBV19
TGTGCCAGTGGGGTCCAAAGCACAGATACGCAGTATTTT
CASGVQSTDTQYF
>-|TRBJ2-7|TRBD2|15|TRBV4-2
TGTGCCAGCAGGGCCGGACTAGCGGGGAACTACGAGCAGTACTTC
CASRAGLAGNYEQYF
>-|TRBJ1-2|-|16|TRBV5-1
TGCGCCAGCAGCTTGGGGATAGGAGGGGTTTCGGAGGGCTACACCTTC
CASSLGIGGVSEGYTF
>medium-sized|TRBJ1-4|TRBD1|19|TRBV19
TGTGCCAGTAGTATAGACGCCCCGGGACAGGGGTGGGAAAATGAAAAACTGTTTTTT
CASSIDAPGQGWENEKLFF
>many|TRBJ1-6|TRBD1|16|TRBV13
TGTGCCAGCAGTTCTCGATACAGGGGGCCCAATTCACCCCTCCACTTT
CASSSRYRGPNSPLHF
>medium-sized|TRBJ1-6|-|15|TRBV5-4
TGTGCCAGCAGCTTGGCCGGGGAGGTTGATTCACCCCTCCACTTT
CASSLAGEVDSPLHF
>medium-sized|TRBJ2-2|TRBD1|15|TRBV5-5
TGTGCCAGCAGGGCAGGGGGATCCGACACCGGGGAGCTGTTTTTT
CASRAGGSDTGELFF
>-|TRBJ1-5|-|14|TRBV12-3/TRBV12-4
TGTGCCAGCAGCCGGGCCGGGGGGAATCAGCCCCAGCATTTT
CASSRAGGNQPQHF
>once|TRBJ2-5|TRBD1|14|TRBV19
TGTGCCAGTAGGAAGACAGGGGGCCGGGAGACCCAGTACTTC
CASRKTGGRETQYF
>medium-sized|TRBJ2-3|-|12|TRBV27
TGTGCCAGCAAATCCAGCACAGATACGCAGTATTTT
CASKSSTDTQYF
>medium-sized|TRBJ2-3|TRBD2|15|TRBV5-4
TGTGCCAGCAGTTACCTCGGGGGGGACGGGTATACGCAGTATTTT
CASSYLGGDGYTQYF
>medium-sized|TRBJ2-2|TRBD1|16|TRBV27
TGTGCCAGCAGCTCAGGGGTCGCAGGGGGATCCGGGGAGCTGTTTTTT
CASSSGVAGGSGELFF
>-|TRBJ2-5|-|11|TRBV7-6
TGTGCCAGCAGCGGTTCTTGGGCCCAGTACTTC
CASSGSWAQYF
>-|TRBJ1-3|TRBD1|16|TRBV5-1
TGCGCCAGCAGCTTAGGGGACAGGGGGTCTGGAAACACCATATATTTT
CASSLGDRGSGNTIYF
>medium-sized|TRBJ2-5|-|12|TRBV5-6
TGTGCCAGCAGCTTGAGGGGGGAGACCCAGTACTTC
CASSLRGETQYF
>-|TRBJ2-7|-|11|TRBV20-1
TGCAGTGCTTCCTTCTCCTACGAGCAGTACTTC
CSASFSYEQYF
>few|TRBJ1-6|-|13|TRBV20-1
TGCAGTGCTCACGCAGGGTCTAATTCACCCCTCCACTTT
CSAHAGSNSPLHF
>few|TRBJ2-5|-|13|TRBV7-9
TGTGCCAGCAGCAAAGCAGTGCTGGAGACCCAGTACTTC
CASSKAVLETQYF
>few|TRBJ2-1|TRBD2|17|TRBV6-5
TGTGCCAGCAGTACCGGGGGAAGGACTAGCGGGGGGATTGAGCAGTTCTTC
CASSTGGRTSGGIEQFF
>few|TRBJ2-3|TRBD2|15|TRBV4-2
TGTGCCAGCAGCCAAACTAGCGGGGGGGCAGATACGCAGTATTTT
CASSQTSGGADTQYF
>medium-sized|TRBJ2-3|TRBD2|15|TRBV6-5
TGTGCCAGCAGCTACTCGGGGGGTTTGGGAGATACGCAGTATTTT
CASSYSGGLGDTQYF
>medium-sized|TRBJ2-2|-|14|TRBV5-5
TGTGCCAGCAGCTTAGGGGCGAACACCGGGGAGCTGTTTTTT
CASSLGANTGELFF
>-|TRBJ2-6|TRBD1|19|TRBV19
TGTGCCAGTAGTACCTCCGGGACAGGGGTTAACTCTGGGGCCAACGTCCTGACTTTC
CASSTSGTGVNSGANVLTF
>medium-sized|TRBJ2-6|-|15|TRBV5-4
TGTGCCAGCAGCTCTGCTCGCTCTGGGGCCAACGTCCTGACTTTC
CASSSARSGANVLTF
>medium-sized|TRBJ1-1|-|14|TRBV19
TGTGCCAGTAGTATCGGTCAGGTGAACACTGAAGCTTTCTTT
CASSIGQVNTEAFF
>few|TRBJ1-2|-|16|TRBV7-9
TGTGCCAGCAGCACGGCGGTTGGGACGGTGAACTATGGCTACACCTTC
CASSTAVGTVNYGYTF
>-|TRBJ2-1|TRBD2|17|TRBV11-1
TGTGCCAGCAGCCCCTCTAGCGGGGGGTACTCCTACAATGAGCAGTTCTTC
CASSPSSGGYSYNEQFF
>-|TRBJ2-2|TRBD2|16|TRBV19
TGTGCCAGTAGTATGGTGGCGGGGGGGAACACCGGGGAGCTGTTTTTT
CASSMVAGGNTGELFF
>-|TRBJ1-3|TRBD1|16|TRBV27
TGTGCCAGCAGTAACCTATCGACAGGGAAAGGAAACACCATATATTTT
CASSNLSTGKGNTIYF
>medium-sized|TRBJ2-7|-|15|TRBV6-5
TGTGCCAGCACCCGGGACATAGGTTCCGCCTACGAGCAGTACTTC
CASTRDIGSAYEQYF
>-|TRBJ1-1|-|14|TRBV13
TGTGCCAGCAGCCGTCGCCGGGATAACACTGAAGCTTTCTTT
CASSRRRDNTEAFF
>-|TRBJ1-3|-|19|TRBV7-9
TGTGCCAGCAGCTTAATGGCGGGAAGCAGCCTGGGCTCTGGAAACACCATATATTTT
CASSLMAGSSLGSGNTIYF
>-|TRBJ2-3|TRBD2|14|TRBV29-1
TGCAGCGGTCATAGCGGGGGCCGGGGGGATACGCAGTATTTT
CSGHSGGRGDTQYF
>-|TRBJ1-1|-|17|TRBV12-3/TRBV12-4
TGTGCCAGCAGTCGGGATTCGTGGACCATTTTGTACACTGAAGCTTTCTTT
CASSRDSWTILYTEAFF
>medium-sized|TRBJ1-6|-|13|TRBV5-5
TGTGCCAGCAGCTTAGACTTGGATTCACCCCTCCACTTT
CASSLDLDSPLHF
>few|TRBJ2-2|-|12|TRBV11-2
TGTGCCAGCAGCTTAGGGGCCGGGGAGCTGTTTTTT
CASSLGAGELFF
>-|TRBJ2-1|TRBD2|15|TRBV20-1
TGCAGTGCTAGTTCCCCCGGGGGGGGGGTAAATGAGCAGTTCTTC
CSASSPGGGVNEQFF
>-|TRBJ1-4|-|14|TRBV30
TGTGCCTGGGGAGGCCTTAGCGGTACCGAAAAACTGTTTTTT
CAWGGLSGTEKLFF